This is a list of T cell receptor beta chains from one sample in a study of molecular identifiers for immune sequencing clone quantification. TCRdb ran MiXCR on the PCR reads and lists one entry per CDR3 protein. In the table there are 100,000 or so distinct CDR3 sequences, roughly a third of which are singletons. The sequencing sample was made of naive CD8+ T cells from blood, with Jurkat cell RNA spiked in. These receptors all stem from a human donor in good health. Some libraries in this study had Jurkat cell RNA spiked in. Both conserved end residues are part of each CDR3. The order of the fields is D gene, V gene, clone size, J gene, CDR3 DNA, CDR3 protein. D genes are given only for firm matches. Some rows mark clone size as missing; the rest say once, few, many or name a class of expanded clone.

TRBD1	TRBV4-2	few	TRBJ2-1	TGTGCCAGCAGCACCGATGGACAGGACGAGAAGTTCTTC	CASSTDGQDEKFF
NA	TRBV4-2	NA	TRBJ2-5	TGTGCCAGCAGCCAAGGGGGGCCCCTTGGGGAGACCCAGTACTTC	CASSQGGPLGETQYF
TRBD2	TRBV11-2	NA	TRBJ2-1	TGTGCCAGCAGCTCGGGAGGGGGGAGGGGTGAGCAGTTCTTC	CASSSGGGRGEQFF
NA	TRBV20-1	NA	TRBJ1-5	TGCAGTGCAGCCTTAGTCCAGGCCACCAATCAGCCCCAGCATTTT	CSAALVQATNQPQHF
TRBD1	TRBV7-9	NA	TRBJ2-4	TGTGCCAGCAGCTTAGCGTTTGGACAGGGGCCACTCCCAAACATTCAGTACTTC	CASSLAFGQGPLPNIQYF
NA	TRBV7-9	many	TRBJ1-4	TGTGCCAGCAGGCCACCGGGACCGAATGAAAAACTGTTTTTT	CASRPPGPNEKLFF
NA	TRBV4-3	NA	TRBJ2-5	TGCGCCAGCAGCCATGTCGTTGCGGGAGAGACCCAGTACTTC	CASSHVVAGETQYF
NA	TRBV28	NA	TRBJ2-4	TGTGCCAGCAGTTTAGTTGACCTGTCCATTGCCAAAAACATTCAGTACTTC	CASSLVDLSIAKNIQYF
NA	TRBV14	NA	TRBJ2-7	TGTGCCAGCAGCCAAGCTGCAGGGAGATACGAGCAGTACTTC	CASSQAAGRYEQYF
NA	TRBV27	few	TRBJ2-7	TGTGCCAGCGGGTTTGCAGTTACTTACGAGCAGTACTTC	CASGFAVTYEQYF
TRBD2	TRBV29-1	many	TRBJ2-1	TGCAGCGCCACCCGGGCTAGCGGGATTGGCAATGAGCAGTTCTTC	CSATRASGIGNEQFF
NA	TRBV28	NA	TRBJ1-1	TGTGCCAGCACGGACAATAAGAACACTGAAGCTTTCTTT	CASTDNKNTEAFF
NA	TRBV5-4	many	TRBJ2-7	TGTGCCAGCAGCTTGGTCGGGAGAGGCGACGAGCAGTACTTC	CASSLVGRGDEQYF
NA	TRBV7-3	NA	TRBJ2-3	TGTGCCAGCCGCCCCCACCATAGCGGCACAGATACGCAGTATTTT	CASRPHHSGTDTQYF
TRBD2	TRBV12-3/TRBV12-4	NA	TRBJ2-1	TGTGCCAGCAGTTTCTCTAGCGGGAGGATGTACAATGAGCAGTTCTTC	CASSFSSGRMYNEQFF
NA	TRBV5-6	NA	TRBJ2-2	TGTGCCAGCAGCCCCCTCTATCCCGGGGAGCTGTTTTTT	CASSPLYPGELFF
NA	TRBV28	NA	TRBJ1-4	TGTGCCAGCACCCGCCCCTTTTCTAATGAAAAACTGTTTTTT	CASTRPFSNEKLFF
NA	TRBV11-2	many	TRBJ2-7	TGTGCCAGCAGCTTTGCGAGGGGCGAGCAGTACTTC	CASSFARGEQYF
NA	TRBV11-1	NA	TRBJ2-1	TGTGCCAGCAGCCTAACCCAGAGATATGAGCAGTTCTTC	CASSLTQRYEQFF
TRBD1	TRBV27	few	TRBJ1-2	TGTGCCAGCAGTCCAGGGGGGTCCTATGGCTACACCTTC	CASSPGGSYGYTF
TRBD2	TRBV9	NA	TRBJ2-7	TGTGCCAGCAGCCGAGTTGGGGGGAGGGGACCCTACGAGCAGTACTTC	CASSRVGGRGPYEQYF
NA	TRBV11-2	many	TRBJ2-1	TGTGCCAGCAGCTTGGTGCGCCAGTCCTACAATGAGCAGTTCTTC	CASSLVRQSYNEQFF
NA	TRBV27	few	TRBJ1-5	TGTGCCAGCAGTTTAGTACGTGGGCGCGATCAGCCCCAGCATTTT	CASSLVRGRDQPQHF
NA	TRBV27	many	TRBJ1-1	TGCGCCAGCAGCTTAAGGCAGGGCGAAGCTTTCTTT	CASSLRQGEAFF
NA	TRBV6-2/TRBV6-3	many	TRBJ2-4	TGTGCCAGCAGTAGACCAGACAAGGTTCAGTACTTC	CASSRPDKVQYF
TRBD1	TRBV20-1	few	TRBJ1-1	TGCAGTGCGCCGGGACAGGCCCCTGAAGCTTTCTTT	CSAPGQAPEAFF
TRBD2	TRBV10-3	many	TRBJ2-5	TGTGCCATCTTATCGGGAGGGCTCGTTGAGACCCAGTACTTC	CAILSGGLVETQYF
TRBD1	TRBV19	NA	TRBJ2-1	TGTGCCAGCACGACAGGGAACGAGCAGTTCTTC	CASTTGNEQFF
NA	TRBV9	NA	TRBJ2-3	TGTGCCAGCAGCACAGACAGTGATACGCAGTATTTT	CASSTDSDTQYF
NA	TRBV28	few	TRBJ1-5	TGTGCCAGCACCCTCGGACCCCCCTCAGGGTGGGGTCAGCCCCAGCATTTT	CASTLGPPSGWGQPQHF
NA	TRBV6-1	few	TRBJ2-3	TGTGCCAGCAGTGCGGACTCCCGGGGAGATACGCAGTATTTT	CASSADSRGDTQYF
NA	TRBV15	few	TRBJ2-7	TGTGCCACCAGCAGAGAGTTGTGGGGGCCGTACGAGCAGTACTTC	CATSRELWGPYEQYF
TRBD1	TRBV12-3/TRBV12-4	many	TRBJ2-5	TGTGCCAGCAGTCCGCGAGTCCCTAATAGAGACAGGGTAGAATTAGAGACCCAGTACTTC	CASSPRVPNRDRVELETQYF
TRBD2	TRBV28	few	TRBJ2-1	TGTGCCAGCAGTTCTTACTCTAGCGGTTACAATGAGCAGTTCTTC	CASSSYSSGYNEQFF
TRBD1	TRBV6-2/TRBV6-3	NA	TRBJ1-2	TGTGCCGGCAATCTCCAGGGGGAATACGGCTACACCTTC	CAGNLQGEYGYTF
NA	TRBV2	many	TRBJ2-7	TGTGCCAGCAGAGGGGGGACTGGGCCCTACGAGCAGTACTTC	CASRGGTGPYEQYF
NA	TRBV28	few	TRBJ2-1	TGTGCCAGCAGTTTATTACCCGCCGATGAGCAGTTCTTC	CASSLLPADEQFF
NA	TRBV4-1	once	TRBJ2-2	TGCGCCAGCAGCCCAGGGGGGTCCATCGTTCCCGGGGAGCTGTTTTTT	CASSPGGSIVPGELFF
NA	TRBV7-2	many	TRBJ2-3	TGTGCCAGCAGCTTAAAAGGCTATGAGGACACAGATACGCAGTATTTT	CASSLKGYEDTDTQYF
NA	TRBV6-1	many	TRBJ2-7	TGTGCCAGCAGTTGGGGGTGGGAGCAGTACTTC	CASSWGWEQYF
TRBD2	TRBV11-2	NA	TRBJ2-1	TGTGCCAGCGGCAAAGGTCGGGGGGGCAATGAGCAGTTCTTC	CASGKGRGGNEQFF
TRBD2	TRBV20-1	many	TRBJ2-3	TGCAGTGCTAGAGATCTCCCGGGACTAGCTCCCGATACGCAGTATTTT	CSARDLPGLAPDTQYF
NA	TRBV28	NA	TRBJ2-6	TGTGCCAGCACCCGAAGGTTCCGGGAAGTTGGAACGCTCTCTGGGGCCAACGTCCTGACTTTC	CASTRRFREVGTLSGANVLTF
TRBD1	TRBV4-3	NA	TRBJ1-2	TGCGCCAGCAGCCATCCAGGGGGCAGTGGCTACACCTTC	CASSHPGGSGYTF
NA	TRBV6-2/TRBV6-3	NA	TRBJ2-1	TGTGCCAGCAGTTACTCGTTACCTAATGAGCAGTTCTTC	CASSYSLPNEQFF
NA	TRBV28	many	TRBJ2-3	TGTGCCACCGGTCCAACCTCAGATACGCAGTATTTT	CATGPTSDTQYF
NA	TRBV6-6	NA	TRBJ1-5	TGTGCCTCACGAGTGGGAGGCAATCAGCCCCAGCATTTT	CASRVGGNQPQHF
TRBD2	TRBV28	few	TRBJ2-1	TGTGCCAGCAGTATTATAACTAGCGGCCCCTACAATGAGCAGTTCTTC	CASSIITSGPYNEQFF
NA	TRBV2	NA	TRBJ1-4	TGTGCCAGCATGGCGTTTGAAAAACTGTTTTTT	CASMAFEKLFF
NA	TRBV19	once	TRBJ1-1	TGCGCCAGTAGTATAGTTAACCGGGCAAACCCTTTCTTT	CASSIVNRANPFF
TRBD2	TRBV6-6	NA	TRBJ2-5	TGTGCCAGCAGTGCCCAGGTTTCTAGCGGAGGCCAAGAGCCCCAGTACTTC	CASSAQVSSGGQEPQYF
TRBD1	TRBV5-1	many	TRBJ1-2	TGCGCCAGCAGCCCCGGGGACAGCACCTATGGCTACACCTTC	CASSPGDSTYGYTF
NA	TRBV6-2/TRBV6-3	many	TRBJ2-4	TGTGCCAGTAGTTATGGCCACATTCAGCACTTC	CASSYGHIQHF
TRBD2	TRBV6-1	NA	TRBJ2-7	TGTGCCAGCAGTGATGGACTAGCGGGAGTCTACGAGCAGTACTTC	CASSDGLAGVYEQYF
NA	TRBV7-8	NA	TRBJ2-7	TGTGCCAGCAGCTTAGAAGTACGTCGGACAGAGCAATCGATCTACGAGCAGTACTTC	CASSLEVRRTEQSIYEQYF